This TCR beta chain was recovered during a study of blood T cell repertoires in COVID-19. Study context: T cells, B-cell-depleted T cells, or PBMCs supplied cDNA or gDNA.

Original data processing: For nucleated cells, counts were estimated from reference gene primer amplification. TCRdb's copy holds only in-frame clones and misses some; the assay was immunoSEQ multiplex PCR. Clonal size and the V and J genes are those of that table, whereas D and trimming came from the DNA. The sample includes about 60,000 clones, almost 90% of them seen just once. In its sample, this clone was seen once. This receptor was identified in a man in his fifties or sixties with acute or convalescent COVID-19. Sample: peripheral blood.

CDR3 nucleotides: TGTGCCAGTAGGCTACAGGGGTCTGGAAACACCATATATTTT. This translates into CASRLQGSGNTIYF. The J gene is TRBJ1-3, the V gene TRBV19; 7 bases are shared with TRBD1. Germline CDR1 LNHDA, CDR2 SQIVND (reference sequence). The CDR3 totals 14 residues. After removal of 6 bases from V and 1 base from J, the junction contained 3 bases not matched to a gene.